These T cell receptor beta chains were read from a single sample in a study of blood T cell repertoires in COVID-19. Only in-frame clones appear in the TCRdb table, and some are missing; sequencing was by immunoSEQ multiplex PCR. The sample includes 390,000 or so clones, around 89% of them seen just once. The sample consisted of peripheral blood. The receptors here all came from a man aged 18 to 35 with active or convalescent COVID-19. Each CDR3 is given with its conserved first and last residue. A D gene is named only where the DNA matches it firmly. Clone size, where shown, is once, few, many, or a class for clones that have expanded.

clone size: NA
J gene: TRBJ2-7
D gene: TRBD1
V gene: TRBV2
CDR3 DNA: TGTGCCAGCTCGGGGACAGGGGTCTACGAGCAGTACTTC
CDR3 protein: CASSGTGVYEQYF

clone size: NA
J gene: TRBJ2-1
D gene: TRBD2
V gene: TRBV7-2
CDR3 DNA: TGTGCCAGCAGCTCCCTGGGCGGGAGTCAGAATGAGCAGTTCTTC
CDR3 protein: CASSSLGGSQNEQFF

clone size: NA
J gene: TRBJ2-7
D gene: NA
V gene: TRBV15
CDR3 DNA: TGTGCCACCAGCAGAGCAGGTCGGGGTCACGAGCAGTACTTC
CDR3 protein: CATSRAGRGHEQYF

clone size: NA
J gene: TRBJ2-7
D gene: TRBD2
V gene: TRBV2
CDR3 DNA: TGTGCCAGCAGGCAACTAGCGGGGTTTCTGTACGAGCAGTACTTC
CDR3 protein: CASRQLAGFLYEQYF

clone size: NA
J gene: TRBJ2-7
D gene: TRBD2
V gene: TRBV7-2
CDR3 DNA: TGTGCCAGCAGCTACCGACTAGCGGACTACGAGCAGTACTTC
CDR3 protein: CASSYRLADYEQYF

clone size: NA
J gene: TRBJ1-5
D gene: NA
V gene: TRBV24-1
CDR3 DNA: TGTGCCACCAGTGACCCTACAGGGAAGCAGCCCCAGCATTTT
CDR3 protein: CATSDPTGKQPQHF

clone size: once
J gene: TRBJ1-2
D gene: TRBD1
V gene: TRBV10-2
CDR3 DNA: TGCGCCAGCAGTGAGGATAGGGGGCATGGCTACACCTTC
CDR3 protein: CASSEDRGHGYTF

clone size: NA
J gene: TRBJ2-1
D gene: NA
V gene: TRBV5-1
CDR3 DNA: TGCGCCAGCAGCTTGGATACAGGCTCCTACAATGAGCAGTTCTTC
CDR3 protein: CASSLDTGSYNEQFF

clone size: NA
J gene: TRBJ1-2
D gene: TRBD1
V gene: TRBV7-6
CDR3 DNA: TGTGCCAGCAGCTTATCGGTGGGGACAGGGGGCGCGGGGTATGGCTACACCTTC
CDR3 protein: CASSLSVGTGGAGYGYTF

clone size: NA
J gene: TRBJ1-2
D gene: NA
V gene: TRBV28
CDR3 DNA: TGTGCCAGCAGTTTATCAGGGGCCGGGTATGGCTACACCTTC
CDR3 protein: CASSLSGAGYGYTF

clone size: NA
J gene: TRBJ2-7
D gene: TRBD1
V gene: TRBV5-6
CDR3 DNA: TGTGCCAGCAGCTGGACAGGGGTTCACGAGCAGTACTTC
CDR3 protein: CASSWTGVHEQYF

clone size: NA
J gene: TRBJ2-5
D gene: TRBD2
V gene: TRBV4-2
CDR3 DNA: TGTGCCAGCAGCCAAACCCGTAGCGGGGGGTGGAAGACCCAGTACTTC
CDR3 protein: CASSQTRSGGWKTQYF

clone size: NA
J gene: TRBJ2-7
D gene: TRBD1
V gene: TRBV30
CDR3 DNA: TGTGCCTGGTGGACCGGGACAGGGTTCCACGAGCAGTACTTC
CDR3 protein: CAWWTGTGFHEQYF

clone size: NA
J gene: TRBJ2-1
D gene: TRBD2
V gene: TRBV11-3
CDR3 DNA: TGTGCCAGCAGTACCGGGACTACCTCCTACAATGAGCAGTTCTTC
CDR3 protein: CASSTGTTSYNEQFF

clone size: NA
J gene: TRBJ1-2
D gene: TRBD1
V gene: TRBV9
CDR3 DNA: TGTGCCAGCAGCGCGACAGGGGCCAACTATGGCTACACCTTC
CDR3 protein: CASSATGANYGYTF

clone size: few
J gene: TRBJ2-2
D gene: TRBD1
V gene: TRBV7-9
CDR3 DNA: TGTGCCAGCAGCTTAGTACGGGACAGGGTTGACACCGGGGAGCTGTTTTTT
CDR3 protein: CASSLVRDRVDTGELFF

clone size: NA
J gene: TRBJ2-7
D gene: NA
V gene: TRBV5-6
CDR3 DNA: TGTGCCAGCAGCGGCGGAACAGGACTAACCTACGAGCAGTACTTC
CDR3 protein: CASSGGTGLTYEQYF

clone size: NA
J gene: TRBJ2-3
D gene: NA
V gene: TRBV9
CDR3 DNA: TGTGCCAGCAGCGCTGTCGGGTCGAGCACAGATACGCAGTATTTT
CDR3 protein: CASSAVGSSTDTQYF

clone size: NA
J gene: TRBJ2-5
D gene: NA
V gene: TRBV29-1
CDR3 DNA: TGCAGCGGGGCTGAAGAGACCCAGTACTTC
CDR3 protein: CSGAEETQYF

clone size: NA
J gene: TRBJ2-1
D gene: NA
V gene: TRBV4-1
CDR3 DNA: TGCGCCAGCAGCCAAGGCCCCGGTGACAATGAGCAGTTCTTC
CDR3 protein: CASSQGPGDNEQFF

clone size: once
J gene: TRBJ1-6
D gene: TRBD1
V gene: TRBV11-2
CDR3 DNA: TGTGCCAGCAGCTTAGGGACAGGGCTAGGGAGCTCCTATAATTCACCCCTCCACTTT
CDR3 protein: CASSLGTGLGSSYNSPLHF

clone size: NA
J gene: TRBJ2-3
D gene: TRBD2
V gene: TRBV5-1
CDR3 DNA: TGCGCCAGCAGCTTGGTTGGTAGCGGGGGTGGAGATACGCAGTATTTT
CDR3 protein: CASSLVGSGGGDTQYF

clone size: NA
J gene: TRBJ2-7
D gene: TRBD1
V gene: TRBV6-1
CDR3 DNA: TGTGCCAGCAGTGAAAGGGTTATCCGGGACAGGGGAGGCGAGCAGTACTTC
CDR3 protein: CASSERVIRDRGGEQYF

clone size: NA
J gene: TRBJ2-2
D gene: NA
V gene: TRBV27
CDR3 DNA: TGTGCCAGCAGTTTATATGGCAGGTCGAACACCGGGGAGCTGTTTTTT
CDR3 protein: CASSLYGRSNTGELFF

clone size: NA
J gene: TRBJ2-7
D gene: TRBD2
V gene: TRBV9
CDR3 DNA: TGTGCCAGCAGCGTATCGGGAGGGTTCTCCTACGAGCAGTACTTC
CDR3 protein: CASSVSGGFSYEQYF

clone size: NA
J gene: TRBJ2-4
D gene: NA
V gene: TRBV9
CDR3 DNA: TGTGCCAGCAGCCAGACCGGAGGGCAGAACATTCAGTACTTC
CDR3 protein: CASSQTGGQNIQYF

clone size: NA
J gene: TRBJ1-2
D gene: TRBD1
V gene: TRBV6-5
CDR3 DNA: TGTGCCGGGAGACAGGGTCGGAACTATGGCTACACCTTC
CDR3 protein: CAGRQGRNYGYTF

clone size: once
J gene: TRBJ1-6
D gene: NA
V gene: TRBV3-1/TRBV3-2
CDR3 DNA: TGTGCCAGCAGCCGGACCACAGGGAAAAGTTCACCCCTCCACTTT
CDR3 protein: CASSRTTGKSSPLHF

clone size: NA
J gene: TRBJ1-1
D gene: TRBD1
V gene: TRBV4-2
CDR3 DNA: TGTGCCAGCTCACCAAACAGGGGAGAAAACACTGAAGCTTTCTTT
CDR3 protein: CASSPNRGENTEAFF

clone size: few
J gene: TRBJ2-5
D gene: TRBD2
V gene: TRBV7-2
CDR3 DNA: TGTGCCAGCAGCTTAGAGGTAGCGGGAGGGGAAGAGACCCAGTACTTC
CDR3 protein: CASSLEVAGGEETQYF

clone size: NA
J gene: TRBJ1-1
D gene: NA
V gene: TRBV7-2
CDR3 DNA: TGTGCCAGCAGCTTAACGGGACACAACACTGAAGCTTTCTTT
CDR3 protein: CASSLTGHNTEAFF

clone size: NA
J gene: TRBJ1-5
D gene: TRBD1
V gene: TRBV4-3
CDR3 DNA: TGCGCCAGCAGCCAAGATCTTATTACAGGGGGTTTAAACAGCAATCAGCCCCAGCATTTT
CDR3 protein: CASSQDLITGGLNSNQPQHF

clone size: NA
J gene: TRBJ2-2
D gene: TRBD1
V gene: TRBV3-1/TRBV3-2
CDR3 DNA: TGTGCCAGCAGCCAAGTGCGAAGACAGGGGGCTAGACCCGGGGAGCTGTTTTTT
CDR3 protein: CASSQVRRQGARPGELFF

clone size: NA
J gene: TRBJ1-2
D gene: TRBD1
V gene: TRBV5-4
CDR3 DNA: TGTGCCAGCAGCTTAGACAGGGTCGCCTACACCTTC
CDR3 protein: CASSLDRVAYTF

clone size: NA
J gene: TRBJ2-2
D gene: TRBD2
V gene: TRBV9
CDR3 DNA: TGTGCCAGCAGCGTCCTAGCGGACACCGGGGAGCTGTTTTTT
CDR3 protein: CASSVLADTGELFF

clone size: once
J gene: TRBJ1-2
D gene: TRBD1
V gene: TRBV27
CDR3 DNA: TGTGCCAGCAGTTCCCCTCCCCGACAGGGGGGAACCTATGGCTACACCTTC
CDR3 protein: CASSSPPRQGGTYGYTF

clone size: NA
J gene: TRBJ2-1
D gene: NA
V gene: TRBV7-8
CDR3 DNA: TGTGCCAGCAGCTTAACATCCGGGGAGCAGTTCTTC
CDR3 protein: CASSLTSGEQFF

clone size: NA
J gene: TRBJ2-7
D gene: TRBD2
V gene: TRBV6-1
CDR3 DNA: TGTGCCAGCAGTGGGACGGGGGTGAGGACTAGCGGGAGGGCCTACGAGCAGTACTTC
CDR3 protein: CASSGTGVRTSGRAYEQYF

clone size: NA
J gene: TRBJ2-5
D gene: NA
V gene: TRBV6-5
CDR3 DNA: TGTGCCAGCACCCTATCCGGGGTGGGGGAGACCCAGTACTTC
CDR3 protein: CASTLSGVGETQYF

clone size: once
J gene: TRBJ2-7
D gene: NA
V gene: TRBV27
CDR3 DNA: TGTGCCAGCAGTTTATCGGGGCCGTTGTTAGGGGAGCAGTACTTC
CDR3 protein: CASSLSGPLLGEQYF

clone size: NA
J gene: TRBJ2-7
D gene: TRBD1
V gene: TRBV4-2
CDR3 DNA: TGTGCCAGCAGCCAAGCCGGGACAGGGGGTCCCTTAATGAACGAGCAGTACTTC
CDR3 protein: CASSQAGTGGPLMNEQYF

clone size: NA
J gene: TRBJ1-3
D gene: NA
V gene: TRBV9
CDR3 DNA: TGTGCCAGCAGCGTAGATTTGGCCAGCTCTGGAAACACCATATATTTT
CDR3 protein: CASSVDLASSGNTIYF

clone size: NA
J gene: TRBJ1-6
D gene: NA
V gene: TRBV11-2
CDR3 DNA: TGTGCCAGCAGCTTAGCGGGCAGGAGGGCTTCACCCCTCCACTTT
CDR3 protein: CASSLAGRRASPLHF

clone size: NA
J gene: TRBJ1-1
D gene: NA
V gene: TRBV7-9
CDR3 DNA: TGTGCCAGCAGCTTAGCCCGGTCCCGCACTGAAGCTTTCTTT
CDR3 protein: CASSLARSRTEAFF

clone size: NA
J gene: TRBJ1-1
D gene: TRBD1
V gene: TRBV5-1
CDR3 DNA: TGCGCCAGCAGCTTGGGCGCAGGGGGCTTCAACACTGAAGCTTTCTTT
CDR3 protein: CASSLGAGGFNTEAFF

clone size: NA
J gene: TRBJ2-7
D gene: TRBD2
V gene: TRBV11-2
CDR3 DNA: TGTGCCAGCAGCTTAGGCAGCGGGAGTACCCCATTCAGGGCCTACGAGCAGTACTTC
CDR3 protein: CASSLGSGSTPFRAYEQYF

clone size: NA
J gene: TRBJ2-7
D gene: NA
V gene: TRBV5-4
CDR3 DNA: TGTGCCAGCAGCACCCCGGGCAAGGGGGAGCAGTACTTC
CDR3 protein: CASSTPGKGEQYF

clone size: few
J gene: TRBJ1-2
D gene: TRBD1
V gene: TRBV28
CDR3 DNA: TGTGCCAGCAGGCCCCCCCAGGGGGCAGATGGCTACACCTTC
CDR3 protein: CASRPPQGADGYTF

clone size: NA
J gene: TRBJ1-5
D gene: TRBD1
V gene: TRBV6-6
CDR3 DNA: TGTGCCACCACCGTTTCCCGAGACAGGGTTAATCAGCCCCAGCATTTT
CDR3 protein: CATTVSRDRVNQPQHF

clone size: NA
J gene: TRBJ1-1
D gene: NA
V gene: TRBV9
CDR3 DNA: TGTGCCAGCAGCCCCACAGGGCGGGGGACTGAAGCTTTCTTT
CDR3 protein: CASSPTGRGTEAFF

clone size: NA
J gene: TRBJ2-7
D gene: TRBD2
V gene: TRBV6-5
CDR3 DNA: TGTGCCAGCAGTTACTCCACGGCAGTAGCGGGAGACGAGCAGTACTTC
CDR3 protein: CASSYSTAVAGDEQYF

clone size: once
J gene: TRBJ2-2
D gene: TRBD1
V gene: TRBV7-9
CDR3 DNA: TGTGCCAGCAGCTTCCGGACAGGGAACACCGGGGAGCTGTTTTTT
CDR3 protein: CASSFRTGNTGELFF